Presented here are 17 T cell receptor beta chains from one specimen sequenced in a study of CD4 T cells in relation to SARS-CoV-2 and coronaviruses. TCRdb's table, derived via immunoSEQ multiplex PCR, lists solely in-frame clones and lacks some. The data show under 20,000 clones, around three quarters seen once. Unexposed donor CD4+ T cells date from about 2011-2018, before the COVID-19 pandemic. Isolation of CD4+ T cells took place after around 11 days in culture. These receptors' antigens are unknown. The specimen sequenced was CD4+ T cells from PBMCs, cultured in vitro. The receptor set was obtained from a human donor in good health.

DNA for the CDR3: TGTGCCAGCAGTGGGACCGGGACAAGGGCTAGCACCATATATTTT. Residues: CASSGTGTRASTIYF. The rearrangement uses TRBV2 and TRBJ1-3, with a tentative D call TRBD1 (6 bases). Germline V gives CDR1 SNHLY, CDR2 FYNNEI. Trimming left V 4 bases short and J 9 bases short, with 19 bases between. The CDR3 length is 15 residues.

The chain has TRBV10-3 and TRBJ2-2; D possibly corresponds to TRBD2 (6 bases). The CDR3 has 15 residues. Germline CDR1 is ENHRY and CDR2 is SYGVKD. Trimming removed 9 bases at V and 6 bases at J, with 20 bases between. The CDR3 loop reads CAMRGDSFFAGELFF. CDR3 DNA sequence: TGTGCCATGAGAGGGGACTCCTTTTTCGCCGGGGAGCTGTTTTTT.

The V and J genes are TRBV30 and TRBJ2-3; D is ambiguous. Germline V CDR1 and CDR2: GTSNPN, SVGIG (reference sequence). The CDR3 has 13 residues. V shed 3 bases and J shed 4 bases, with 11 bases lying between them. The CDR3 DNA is TGTGCCTGGAGCGTCTCGGAGTCAGATACGCAGTATTTT. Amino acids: CAWSVSESDTQYF.

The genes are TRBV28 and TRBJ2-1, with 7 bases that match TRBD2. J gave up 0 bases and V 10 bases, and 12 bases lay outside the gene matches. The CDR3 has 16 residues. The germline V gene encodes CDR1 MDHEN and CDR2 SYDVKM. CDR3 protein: CATISWGEGSYNEQFF. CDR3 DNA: TGTGCCACCATCTCGTGGGGGGAGGGCTCCTACAATGAGCAGTTCTTC.

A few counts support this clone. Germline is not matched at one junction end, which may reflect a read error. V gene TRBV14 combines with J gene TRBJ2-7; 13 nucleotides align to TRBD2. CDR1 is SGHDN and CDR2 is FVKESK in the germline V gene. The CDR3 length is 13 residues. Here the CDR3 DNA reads TGTGCCAGCAGCCTAGACGGACTAGCGGGAGACTGCTTC. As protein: CASSLDGLAGDCF.

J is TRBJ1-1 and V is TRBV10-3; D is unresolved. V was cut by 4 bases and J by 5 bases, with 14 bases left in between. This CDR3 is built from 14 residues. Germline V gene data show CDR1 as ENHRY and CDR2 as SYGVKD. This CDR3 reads CAISASEWETEAFF. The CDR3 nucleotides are TGTGCCATCAGTGCGTCGGAGTGGGAGACTGAAGCTTTCTTT.

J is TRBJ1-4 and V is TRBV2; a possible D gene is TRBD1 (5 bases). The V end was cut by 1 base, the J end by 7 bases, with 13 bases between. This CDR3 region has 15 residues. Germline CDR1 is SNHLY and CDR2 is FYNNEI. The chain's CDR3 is CASSEGGGGFEKLFF. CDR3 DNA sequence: TGTGCCAGCAGTGAAGGGGGCGGAGGTTTTGAAAAACTGTTTTTT.

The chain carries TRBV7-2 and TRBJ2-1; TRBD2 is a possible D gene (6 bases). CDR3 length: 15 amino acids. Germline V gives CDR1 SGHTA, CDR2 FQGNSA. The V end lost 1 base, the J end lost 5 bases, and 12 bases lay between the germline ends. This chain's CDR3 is CASSLVTSIDNEQFF. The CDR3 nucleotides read TGTGCCAGCAGCTTAGTCACTAGCATTGACAATGAGCAGTTCTTC. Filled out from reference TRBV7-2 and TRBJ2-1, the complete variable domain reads GAGVSQSPSNKVTEKGKDVELRCDPISGHTALYWYRQSLGQGLEFLIYFQGNSAPDKSGLPSDRFSAERTGGSVSTLTIQRTQQEDSAVYLCASSLVTSIDNEQFFGPGTRLTVL.

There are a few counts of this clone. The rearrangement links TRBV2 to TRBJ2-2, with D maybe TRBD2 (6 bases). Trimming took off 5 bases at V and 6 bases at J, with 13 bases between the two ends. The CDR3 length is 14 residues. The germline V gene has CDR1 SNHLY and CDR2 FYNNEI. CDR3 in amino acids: CASSTGTQAGELFF. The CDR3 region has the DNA TGTGCCAGCAGTACCGGGACTCAGGCCGGGGAGCTGTTTTTT.

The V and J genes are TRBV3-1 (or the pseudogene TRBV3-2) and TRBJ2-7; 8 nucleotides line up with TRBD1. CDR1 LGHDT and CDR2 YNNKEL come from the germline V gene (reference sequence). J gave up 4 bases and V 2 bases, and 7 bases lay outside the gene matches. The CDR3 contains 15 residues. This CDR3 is CASSQTGGRSYEQYF. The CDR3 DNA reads TGTGCCAGCAGCCAAACAGGGGGTCGTTCTTACGAGCAGTACTTC.

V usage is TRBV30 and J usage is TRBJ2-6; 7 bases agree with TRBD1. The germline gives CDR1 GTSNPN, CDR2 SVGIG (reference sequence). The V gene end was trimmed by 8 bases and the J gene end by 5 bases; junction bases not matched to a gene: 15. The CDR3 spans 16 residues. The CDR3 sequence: CARAGTDNLWANVLTF. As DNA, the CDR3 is TGTGCCCGGGCCGGGACAGATAATCTCTGGGCCAACGTCCTGACTTTC.

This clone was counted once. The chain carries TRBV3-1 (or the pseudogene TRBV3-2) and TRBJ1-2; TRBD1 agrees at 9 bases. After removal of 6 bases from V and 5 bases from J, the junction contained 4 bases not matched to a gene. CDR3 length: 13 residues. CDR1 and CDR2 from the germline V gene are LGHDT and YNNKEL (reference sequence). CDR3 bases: TGTGCCAGCAGACGACAGGGGGAATATGGCTACACCTTC. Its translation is CASRRQGEYGYTF.

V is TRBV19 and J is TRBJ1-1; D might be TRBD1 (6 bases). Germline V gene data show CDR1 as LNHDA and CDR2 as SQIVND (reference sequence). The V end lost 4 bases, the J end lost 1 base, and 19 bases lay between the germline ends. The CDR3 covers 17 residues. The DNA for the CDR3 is TGTGCCAGTAGTAGCGAGGTTGCAGGGGAATGGAACACTGAAGCTTTCTTT. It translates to CASSSEVAGEWNTEAFF.

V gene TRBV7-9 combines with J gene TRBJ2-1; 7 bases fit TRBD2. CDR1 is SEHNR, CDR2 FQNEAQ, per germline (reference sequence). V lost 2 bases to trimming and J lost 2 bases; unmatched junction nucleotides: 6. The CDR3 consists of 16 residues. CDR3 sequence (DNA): TGTGCCAGCAGCTTAAGGGGAGGGGATACCTACAATGAGCAGTTCTTC. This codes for CASSLRGGDTYNEQFF.

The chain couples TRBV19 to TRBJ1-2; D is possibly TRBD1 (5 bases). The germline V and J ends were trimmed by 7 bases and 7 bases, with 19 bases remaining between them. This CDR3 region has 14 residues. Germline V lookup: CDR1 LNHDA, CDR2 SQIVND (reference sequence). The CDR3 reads CASMAAGRVSGYTF. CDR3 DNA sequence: TGTGCCAGTATGGCTGCCGGCAGGGTATCTGGCTACACCTTC.

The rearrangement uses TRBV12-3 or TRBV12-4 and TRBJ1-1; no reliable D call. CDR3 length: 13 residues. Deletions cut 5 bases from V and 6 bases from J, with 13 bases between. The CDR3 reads CASSGSKRSEAFF. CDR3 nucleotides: TGTGCCAGCAGTGGGTCTAAGAGATCTGAAGCTTTCTTT.

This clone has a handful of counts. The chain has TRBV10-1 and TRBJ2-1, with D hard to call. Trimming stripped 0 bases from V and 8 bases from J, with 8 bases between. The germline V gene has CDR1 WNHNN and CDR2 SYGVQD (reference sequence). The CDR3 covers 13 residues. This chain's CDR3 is CASSESPRDEQFF. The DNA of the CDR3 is TGCGCCAGCAGTGAGTCGCCACGGGATGAGCAGTTCTTC.